The next 26 T cell receptor beta chains were all read from a single sample in a study of cytotoxic CD8 clonotypes in ibrutinib-treated CLL (dated by TCRdb to 2020 to 2023). The library came from the immunoSEQ multiplex PCR assay. The immuneACCESS repertoire file appears here via TCRdb, limited to in-frame rearrangements. These files lack a portion of the clones; in checked studies, under half of the deficit traces to unresolved V genes, and the cause of the others is not known. The sample data list fewer than 400,000 clones, and 67% of these were observed just once. Roughly 6.7% of the sample is in the top ten clones. Material: PBMCs, obtained after 36 months of ibrutinib treatment. These receptors all stem from a human donor with chronic lymphocytic leukemia.

This clone has only one observation. This chain joins TRBV7-3 and TRBJ2-1; tentative D call: TRBD1 (5 bases). Trimming took 1 base from V and 6 from J, leaving 16 bases between them. CDR3 length equals 16 residues. Germline V gene data show CDR1 as SGHTA and CDR2 as FQGTGA. The CDR3 DNA is TGTGCCAGCAGCTTAAGCAGGGTGACTGTTGGCAATGAGCAGTTCTTC. Residues: CASSLSRVTVGNEQFF.

V is TRBV4-2 and J is TRBJ2-3, with D unresolved. V was trimmed by 0 bases and J by 6 bases, leaving 4 bases between them. There are 12 residues in the CDR3. Germline V CDR1 and CDR2: LGHNA, YNFKEQ. CDR3: CASSQDTDTQYF. The DNA for the CDR3 is TGTGCCAGCAGCCAAGATACGGATACGCAGTATTTT.

V gene TRBV10-2 combines with J gene TRBJ2-7; D gene uncertain. V was trimmed by 5 bases and J by 2 bases, leaving 16 bases between them. This CDR3 has 15 amino acids. Germline V gene data show CDR1 as WSHSY and CDR2 as SAAADI. The CDR3 spells CASSFTQPTTYEQYF. The CDR3 coding sequence is TGCGCCAGCAGTTTCACACAGCCGACCACCTACGAGCAGTACTTC.

The rearrangement joins TRBV28 to TRBJ1-1; D not resolved. Trimming cost V 4 bases and J 1 base, with 4 bases left between them. The CDR3 spans 12 residues. Germline values: CDR1 MDHEN, CDR2 SYDVKM. The CDR3 protein is CASSSGNTEAFF. The CDR3 nucleotides read TGTGCCAGCAGTTCAGGGAACACTGAAGCTTTCTTT.

The J gene is TRBJ1-2, the V gene TRBV4-1; no clear D. V lost 1 base, J lost 3 bases, and 15 bases lay in between. CDR3 length: 16 amino acids. From germline, CDR1 is MGHRA and CDR2 YSYEKL. The CDR3 spells CASSQGSALGDYGYTF. The CDR3 coding sequence is TGCGCCAGCAGCCAAGGTTCGGCCCTGGGCGACTATGGCTACACCTTC.

The chain recombines TRBV7-8 with TRBJ1-1; no clear D gene. The length of the CDR3 is 15 residues. V dropped 0 bases and J dropped 1 base, with 9 bases sitting between them. CDR1 SGHVS and CDR2 FQNEAQ come from the germline V gene. CDR3 sequence: CASSLARVGNTEAFF. The CDR3 bases are TGTGCCAGCAGCTTAGCGAGGGTCGGGAACACTGAAGCTTTCTTT.

The gene calls are TRBV4-1 and TRBJ1-2; 7 nucleotides align to TRBD1. J gave up 6 bases and V 3 bases, and 13 bases lay outside the gene matches. The CDR3 covers 16 residues. Germline V gene sequence: CDR1 MGHRA, CDR2 YSYEKL. CDR3 bases: TGCGCCAGCAGCCACCCCGGGAGGGGGCGCGAGAATGGCTACACCTTC. It yields the protein CASSHPGRGRENGYTF.

The V call is TRBV11-2, the J call TRBJ1-1, with D unclear. The germline V gene has CDR1 SGHAT and CDR2 FQNNGV. This CDR3 contains 13 residues. V lost 4 bases, J lost 2 bases, and 8 bases lay in between. In DNA, the CDR3 is TGTGCCAGCAGCTCCTCTAGAAACACTGAAGCTTTCTTT. Its translation is CASSSSRNTEAFF.

The chain is built from TRBV5-1 and TRBJ2-1; TRBD1 matches at 10 bases. After removal of 0 bases from V and 8 bases from J, the junction contained 5 bases not matched to a gene. Germline-derived CDR1 and CDR2 are SGHRS and YFSETQ. The CDR3 length is 15 residues. In DNA, the CDR3 is TGCGCCAGCAGCTTGGATGGGACAGGGGCCGATGAGCAGTTCTTC. The encoded protein is CASSLDGTGADEQFF.

The chain joins TRBV29-1 to TRBJ2-1; perhaps TRBD1 as D (8 bases). This CDR3 is built from 16 residues. Germline loops: CDR1 SQVTM, CDR2 ANQGSEA. With 6 bases removed from V and 8 bases from J, the gap between germline ends came to 26 bases. CDR3 DNA: TGCAGCGTGGCGGGGGACAGGACACGGCTTTGGGATGAGCAGTTCTTC. It encodes CSVAGDRTRLWDEQFF.

The chain links TRBV29-1 to TRBJ1-1, with TRBD1 matching over 7 bases. This CDR3 comprises 17 residues. CDR1 and CDR2 from the germline V gene are SQVTM and ANQGSEA. The junction had 13 bases not matched to a gene; V was cut back by 2 bases and J by 1 base. CDR3 DNA sequence: TGCAGCGTTGAAAGAGTTCGCCAGAGACAGGGGAACACTGAAGCTTTCTTT. This encodes CSVERVRQRQGNTEAFF.

J is TRBJ2-4 and V is TRBV5-4, with unresolved D. This CDR3 spans 13 amino acids. The V end lost 0 bases, the J end lost 5 bases, and 6 bases lay between the germline ends. Germline V gene lookup returns CDR1 SGHNT and CDR2 YYREEE (reference sequence). The CDR3 protein is CASSLGNENIQYF. In DNA, the CDR3 is TGTGCCAGCAGCTTGGGCAACGAAAACATTCAGTACTTC.

Here the CDR3 reads CASSPRDPYGYTF. As DNA, the CDR3 is TGCGCCAGCAGCCCCCGGGACCCGTATGGCTACACCTTC. The V gene is TRBV5-1, the J gene TRBJ1-2; perhaps TRBD1 as D (5 bases). Germline CDR1 is SGHRS and CDR2 is YFSETQ. This CDR3 contains 13 residues. V was clipped by 4 bases and J by 5 bases, with 12 bases between them. The entire variable domain, with the rest obtained from reference TRBV5-1 and TRBJ1-2, is as follows: KAGVTQTPRYLIKTRGQQVTLSCSPISGHRSVSWYQQTPGQGLQFLFEYFSETQRNKGNFPGRFSGRQFSNSRSEMNVSTLELGDSALYLCASSPRDPYGYTFGSGTRLTVV.

The V gene is TRBV28, the J gene TRBJ2-5; D not certain. Germline V gene data show CDR1 as MDHEN and CDR2 as SYDVKM. The CDR3 sequence is 11 residues long. Trimming removed 3 bases from V and 7 bases from J, with 6 bases in between. The CDR3: CASSFWGTQYF. Written as DNA, the CDR3 is TGTGCCAGCAGTTTTTGGGGGACCCAGTACTTC.

This clone is a singleton in its sample. The chain joins TRBV7-3 to TRBJ2-7; D not certain. The V and J ends lost 2 bases and 5 bases respectively, with 13 bases between them. The CDR3 spans 14 residues. CDR1 and CDR2 (germline): SGHTA, FQGTGA. In nucleotides, the CDR3 is TGTGCCAGCAGCTTACGTGGCGGCGTTGACGAGCAGTACTTC. Its translation is CASSLRGGVDEQYF.

The rearrangement joins TRBV7-6 to TRBJ1-4; 12 nucleotides match TRBD1. Germline V gene data show CDR1 as SGHVS and CDR2 as FNYEAQ. The CDR3 has 17 residues. Losses at the gene ends were 5 bases for V and 5 bases for J; bases not matched to a gene: 9. The CDR3, as DNA: TGTGCCAGCAGCCTCCTGGGACAGGGGGCAAAGAATGAAAAACTGTTTTTT. Protein: CASSLLGQGAKNEKLFF.

The gene calls are TRBV4-2 and TRBJ2-1; TRBD2 is a possible D gene (5 bases). This CDR3 spans 17 amino acids. V lost 2 bases and J 0 bases, leaving 14 bases between the germline ends. Germline V gene sequence: CDR1 LGHNA, CDR2 YNFKEQ. The CDR3 DNA is TGTGCCAGCAGCCAACTTCTAGCAACTCTCTCCTACAATGAGCAGTTCTTC. This encodes CASSQLLATLSYNEQFF.

CDR3 nucleotide sequence: TGTGCCAGCAGCGTAACGGGTGTCAATGAGCAGTTCTTC. It specifies CASSVTGVNEQFF. This chain links TRBV9 with TRBJ2-1, with D uncertain. Trimming left V 1 base short and J 6 bases short, with 8 bases between. There are 13 residues in the CDR3. Germline V lookup: CDR1 SGDLS, CDR2 YYNGEE.

J is TRBJ2-3 and V is TRBV4-1; 10 bases match TRBD2. Germline values: CDR1 MGHRA, CDR2 YSYEKL. The CDR3 totals 14 residues. V lost 4 bases and J lost 5; bases outside the gene matches: 3. CDR3 sequence (DNA): TGCGCCAGCAGCCGGACTAGCGGCATAGATACGCAGTATTTT. This codes for CASSRTSGIDTQYF.

This CDR3 reads CASSQVTGTQPWSYEQYF. DNA for the CDR3: TGCGCCAGCAGCCAAGTAACGGGGACCCAACCATGGTCCTACGAGCAGTACTTC. The rearrangement uses TRBV4-1 and TRBJ2-7; D tentatively reads TRBD1 or TRBD2 (5 bases each). The V gene lost 1 base and the J gene lost 1 base, with 20 bases spanning the gap. The length of the CDR3 is 18 residues. The germline CDR1 and CDR2 sequences are MGHRA and YSYEKL.

J is TRBJ1-2 and V is TRBV27; 7 positions match TRBD1. V lost 3 bases and J lost 2; bases outside the gene matches: 6. This CDR3 has 15 residues. CDR1 and CDR2 (germline): MNHEY, SMNVEV (reference sequence). CDR3 bases: TGTGCCAGCAGTTTTGCGGCAGGGGGGAACTATGGCTACACCTTC. Translating it yields CASSFAAGGNYGYTF.

This clone was counted between two and nine times. The CDR3 reads CASSTGVGSYGYTF. CDR3 bases: TGTGCCAGCAGCACGGGGGTGGGGAGCTATGGCTACACCTTC. This chain uses TRBV5-6 with TRBJ1-2; D perhaps matches TRBD1 (5 bases). V was trimmed by 4 bases and J by 4 bases, leaving 14 bases between them. Germline V gives CDR1 SGHDT, CDR2 YYEEEE. CDR3 length: 14 residues.

This chain joins TRBV7-9 and TRBJ1-1; TRBD1 matches at 7 bases. Germline lookup yields CDR1 SEHNR and CDR2 FQNEAQ (reference sequence). The CDR3 is 14 amino acids. J was trimmed by 2 bases and V by 5 bases; bases with no gene match: 5. This CDR3 is CASSVGQLNTEAFF. The CDR3 nucleotides read TGTGCCAGCAGCGTGGGACAGTTAAACACTGAAGCTTTCTTT.

This clone was picked up a small number of times. The chain employs TRBV6-6 and TRBJ2-7; D ambiguous. Looked up from germline, CDR1 is MNHNY and CDR2 is SVGAGI (reference sequence). The CDR3 contains 16 residues. V lost 2 bases to trimming and J lost 6 bases, with 20 bases between them. CDR3 amino acids: CASSYRRQLYGGEQYF. The CDR3, as DNA: TGTGCCAGCAGTTACCGTCGGCAGCTCTATGGTGGCGAGCAGTACTTC.

V is TRBV7-3 and J is TRBJ2-3; the match to TRBD2 covers 9 bases. The CDR3 is 16 amino acids. Per the germline V gene, CDR1 is SGHTA and CDR2 is FQGTGA. V trimming: 6 bases; J trimming: 5 bases; junction bases outside the gene matches: 12. This CDR3 reads CASRSGTSSRRDTQYF. The CDR3 DNA reads TGTGCCAGCAGATCCGGGACTAGCTCTCGAAGAGATACGCAGTATTTT.

The chain employs TRBV7-2 and TRBJ2-1; possible D gene TRBD2, 6 bases. V lost 5 bases to trimming and J lost 15 bases, with 17 bases between them. The germline V gene has CDR1 SGHTA and CDR2 FQGNSA. CDR3 size: 12 residues. CDR3 bases: TGTGCCAGCAGCATGACTAGTTCCCAATTGTTCTTC. Amino acid sequence: CASSMTSSQLFF.